This record looks at one T cell receptor (beta chain) sequence and its context. Its specificity is not known. All sorted populations exceeded 95% purity. V dropped 6 bases and J dropped 4 bases, with 13 bases sitting between them. The CDR3 contains 15 residues. Germline CDR1 reads LNHNV; CDR2 reads YYDKDF (reference sequence). This specimen comes from a study of beta chain features in type 1 diabetes. Study outcomes and limitations: Cells with high TCR expression could be over-represented when cDNA is sequenced.

The isolated RNA, all of it, was reverse transcribed, so expressed TCRB transcripts were what got sequenced. Produced via immunoSEQ multiplex PCR; TCRdb's table is partial and in-frame only. The sample has around 250,000 clones, 55% to 70% seen once. The rearrangement links TRBV15 to TRBJ1-6, with D tentatively TRBD1 (5 bases). Sample: naive CD4+ T cells from blood. The receptor's source is a man aged 25-45 years in good health. CDR3 protein: CATSGRDSYNSPLHF. The DNA for the CDR3 is TGTGCCACCAGTGGCCGGGACTCTTATAATTCACCCCTCCACTTT.